These 15 T cell receptor beta chains came from one sample sequenced in a study of blood T cell repertoires in COVID-19. Profiled with immunoSEQ multiplex PCR; TCRdb holds only in-frame clones, not every one. The table lists 190,000 or so clones, approximately 88% of them singletons. Sequenced: peripheral blood. The origin of the receptors is a woman between 25 and 40 years old with acute or convalescent COVID-19.

J is TRBJ2-7 and V is TRBV6-5; TRBD2 matches at 10 bases. V lost 6 bases to trimming and J lost 1 base; unmatched junction nucleotides: 3. Germline V gene lookup returns CDR1 MNHEY and CDR2 SVGAGI. The CDR3 totals 14 residues. The CDR3 nucleotides are TGTGCCAGCAGGCTACTAGCGGGGTCCTACGAGCAGTACTTC. Translating gives CASRLLAGSYEQYF.

The CDR3 reads CASGPGLFADTQYF. The CDR3 nucleotides read TGTGCTAGTGGCCCCGGACTATTCGCAGATACGCAGTATTTT. This chain uses TRBV12-5 with TRBJ2-3; perhaps TRBD2 as D (6 bases). V lost 6 bases and J 4 bases, leaving 14 bases between the germline ends. Looked up from germline, CDR1 is LGHNT and CDR2 is FRNRAP. This CDR3 is 14 amino acids long.

This rearrangement joins TRBV18 to TRBJ1-5; 7 bases are a match to TRBD1. V lost 6 bases and J lost 3; bases outside the gene matches: 5. Germline V CDR1 and CDR2: KGHSH, LQKENI. The CDR3 spans 14 residues. CDR3 bases: TGTGCCAGCTCCGGGACAGCACCCAATCAGCCCCAGCATTTT. Its translation: CASSGTAPNQPQHF. The entire variable domain, with the rest obtained from reference TRBV18 and TRBJ1-5, is as follows: NAGVMQNPRHLVRRRGQEARLRCSPMKGHSHVYWYRQLPEEGLKFMVYLQKENIIDESGMPKERFSAEFPKEGPSILRIQQVVRGDSAAYFCASSGTAPNQPQHFGDGTRLSIL.

This chain joins TRBV24-1 and TRBJ2-3, with a tentative D call TRBD2 (5 bases). Trimming stripped 1 base from V and 4 bases from J, with 11 bases between. The CDR3 sequence is 15 residues long. Looked up from germline, CDR1 is KGHDR and CDR2 is SFDVKD. In nucleotides, the CDR3 is TGTGCCACCAGTGATTTTCCGGGAAGGGCAGATACGCAGTATTTT. Translating it yields CATSDFPGRADTQYF.

This clone was detected only a few times. The chain links TRBV27 to TRBJ1-2, with 8 bases matching TRBD1. The CDR3 totals 12 residues. CDR1 is MNHEY, CDR2 SMNVEV, per germline (reference sequence). With 6 bases clipped from V and 6 bases from J, the junction kept 3 bases outside the gene matches. In DNA form, the CDR3 reads TGTGCCAGCAGACGACAGGGGAATGGCTACACCTTC. Its protein product is CASRRQGNGYTF.

The chain employs TRBV28 and TRBJ2-5; D not resolved. There are 14 residues in the CDR3. Germline V lookup: CDR1 MDHEN, CDR2 SYDVKM. V dropped 6 bases and J dropped 4 bases, with 15 bases sitting between them. The CDR3 bases are TGTGCCAGCAGCTCCGGAGTAGATGGAGAGACCCAGTACTTC. It encodes CASSSGVDGETQYF.

The gene calls are TRBV28 and TRBJ2-3, with TRBD1 identical over 7 bases. J gave up 14 bases and V 5 bases, and 7 bases lay outside the gene matches. The germline CDR1 and CDR2 sequences are MDHEN and SYDVKM. This CDR3 region has 11 residues. The CDR3 DNA reads as TGTGCCAGCAGTGGGACAGCCTCCCCGTATTTT. Translated, it gives CASSGTASPYF.

This clone was seen more than once but under ten times. The CDR3 region has the DNA TGTGCCAGCAGCTTTGGACAGGTGAGCTCCTACGAGCAGTACTTC. As protein: CASSFGQVSSYEQYF. J is TRBJ2-7 and V is TRBV7-9, with 7 bases that match TRBD1. Germline CDR1 is SEHNR and CDR2 is FQNEAQ (reference sequence). V dropped 3 bases and J dropped 0; count of bases not matched to a gene: 5. The CDR3 runs to 15 residues.

This clone turned up a few times. This chain links TRBV12-3 or TRBV12-4 with TRBJ2-1, with D hard to call. Trimming pared 4 bases from V and 7 bases from J, leaving 5 bases between. This CDR3 comprises 11 residues. Here the CDR3 reads CASSYLNEQFF. The CDR3 DNA reads TGTGCCAGCAGTTATCTTAATGAGCAGTTCTTC.

The J gene is TRBJ2-5, the V gene TRBV5-4; TRBD2 agrees at 7 bases. The germline gives CDR1 SGHNT, CDR2 YYREEE (reference sequence). The CDR3 contains 15 residues. V lost 0 bases and J lost 1; bases outside the gene matches: 3. CDR3 sequence: CASSLAGRFQETQYF. The CDR3 DNA reads as TGTGCCAGCAGCTTGGCCGGGAGGTTCCAAGAGACCCAGTACTTC.

This chain connects TRBV5-1 to TRBJ1-2, with unresolved D. The CDR3 spans 13 residues. Trimming removed 3 bases from V and 0 bases from J, with 6 bases in between. Germline loops: CDR1 SGHRS, CDR2 YFSETQ. CDR3 region: CASSWHPNYGYTF. DNA of the CDR3: TGCGCCAGCAGCTGGCATCCTAACTATGGCTACACCTTC.

This clone came up once. This chain connects TRBV19 to TRBJ2-3; possible D gene TRBD2, 6 bases. V lost 0 bases, J lost 2 bases, and 9 bases lay in between. Germline-derived CDR1 and CDR2 are LNHDA and SQIVND (reference sequence). This CDR3 has 15 residues. The CDR3 reads CASSIDLAYTDTQYF. CDR3 nucleotide sequence: TGTGCCAGTAGTATAGATCTAGCGTACACAGATACGCAGTATTTT.

The chain joins TRBV28 to TRBJ1-5; D might be TRBD1 (6 bases). There are 14 residues in the CDR3. CDR1 is MDHEN and CDR2 is SYDVKM in the germline V gene. V gave up 6 bases and J gave up 12 bases, with 21 bases separating them. Here the CDR3 DNA reads TGTGCCAGCAGGCGCGGACAGTTTCCCCACCTCCAGCATTTT. Translation gives CASRRGQFPHLQHF.

The chain couples TRBV3-1 (or the pseudogene TRBV3-2) to TRBJ1-1, with D perhaps TRBD1 (5 bases). There are 12 residues in the CDR3. V was shortened by 3 bases and J by 6 bases, with 8 bases between the two germline ends. The germline V gene has CDR1 LGHDT and CDR2 YNNKEL (reference sequence). The CDR3 spells CASSHRAAEAFF. CDR3 DNA: TGTGCCAGCAGCCACAGGGCGGCTGAAGCTTTCTTT.

The chain uses TRBV5-1 and TRBJ2-2; the D gene is possibly TRBD1 (6 bases). CDR1 and CDR2 from the germline V gene are SGHRS and YFSETQ. The CDR3 is 15 residues long. The germline V and J ends were trimmed by 5 bases and 4 bases, with 15 bases remaining between them. The CDR3 protein is CASRAGTHSTGELFF. As DNA, the CDR3 is TGCGCCAGCAGGGCCGGGACACACTCCACCGGGGAGCTGTTTTTT.